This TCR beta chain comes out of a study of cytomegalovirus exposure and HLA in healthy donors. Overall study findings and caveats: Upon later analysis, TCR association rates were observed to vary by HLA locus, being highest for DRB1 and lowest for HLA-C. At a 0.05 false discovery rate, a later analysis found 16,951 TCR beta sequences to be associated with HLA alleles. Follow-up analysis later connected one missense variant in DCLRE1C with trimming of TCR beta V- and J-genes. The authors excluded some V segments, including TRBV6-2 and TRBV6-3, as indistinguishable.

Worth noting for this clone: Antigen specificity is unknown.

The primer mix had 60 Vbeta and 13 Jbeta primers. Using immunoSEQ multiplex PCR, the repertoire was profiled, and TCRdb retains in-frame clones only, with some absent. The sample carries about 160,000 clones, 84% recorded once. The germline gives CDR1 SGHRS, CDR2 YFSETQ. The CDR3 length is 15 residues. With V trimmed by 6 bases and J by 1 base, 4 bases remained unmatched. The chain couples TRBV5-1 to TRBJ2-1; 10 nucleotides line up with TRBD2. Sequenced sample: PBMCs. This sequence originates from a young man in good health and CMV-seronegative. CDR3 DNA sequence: TGCGCCAGCAACCAGCGGGGGGGGTCCTACAATGAGCAGTTCTTC. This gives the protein CASNQRGGSYNEQFF.